Presented here are 19 T cell receptor beta chains from one specimen sequenced in a study of blood T cell repertoires in COVID-19. Assay: immunoSEQ multiplex PCR; the TCRdb copy retains only in-frame clones and omits some. The sample includes 250,000 to 300,000 clones, roughly 85% seen only once; the top ten take 4.5% to 5.5%. The source material was peripheral blood. All receptors derive from a man over 45 with active or convalescent COVID-19.

This sequence joins TRBV30 and TRBJ2-7; no clear D gene. CDR1 and CDR2 (germline): GTSNPN, SVGIG (reference sequence). The germline V and J ends were trimmed by 0 bases and 6 bases, with 12 bases remaining between them. The CDR3 is made up of 13 amino acids. CDR3 coding DNA: TGTGCCTGGAGTGTAGCAGGCTTGGTCGAGCAGTACTTC. Encoded protein: CAWSVAGLVEQYF.

The CDR3 coding sequence is TGTGCCAGCAGCCAAGGACTAGCGGGAGAAGGAGTCGAGCAGTACTTC. Amino acids: CASSQGLAGEGVEQYF. The chain employs TRBV3-1 (or the pseudogene TRBV3-2) and TRBJ2-7; 12 positions agree with TRBD2. This CDR3 is built from 16 residues. V gave up 1 base and J gave up 6 bases; unmatched junction bases: 7. Germline V gene data show CDR1 as LGHDT and CDR2 as YNNKEL (reference sequence).

This clone was observed a single time. V usage is TRBV20-1 and J usage is TRBJ1-2, with D maybe TRBD1 (5 bases). This CDR3 comprises 11 residues. V lost 6 bases to trimming and J lost 8 bases, with 13 bases between them. From germline, CDR1 is DFQATT and CDR2 SNEGSKA (reference sequence). The CDR3, as DNA: TGCAGTGCCCCGGGGGATTTAGGCTACACCTTC. Protein: CSAPGDLGYTF.

This chain connects TRBV23-1 to TRBJ2-3, with TRBD2 as a possible D gene (5 bases). TRBV23-1 is assigned to the ORF class and has an uncertain function. With 2 bases removed from V and 4 bases from J, the gap between germline ends came to 10 bases. The CDR3 contains 14 residues. CDR3 protein: CASSQPDSADTQYF. The CDR3 DNA follows: TGCGCCAGCAGTCAACCCGATAGCGCAGATACGCAGTATTTT.

The chain combines TRBV7-2 with TRBJ2-1, with 7 bases aligning to TRBD2. Germline-derived CDR1 and CDR2 are SGHTA and FQGNSA. Unmatched junction bases numbered 9, after V lost 3 bases and J lost 7 bases. The CDR3 is 15 amino acids. The CDR3 loop reads CASSFLREEVNEQFF. As DNA, the CDR3 is TGTGCCAGCAGCTTTCTCCGGGAGGAAGTGAATGAGCAGTTCTTC.

This clone was detected a few times. The chain combines TRBV19 with TRBJ2-5, with D possibly matching TRBD1 (6 bases). The germline V and J ends were trimmed by 2 bases and 5 bases, with 9 bases remaining between them. Per germline, CDR1 LNHDA and CDR2 SQIVND (reference sequence). The CDR3 is 13 amino acids. The CDR3 DNA reads as TGTGCCAGTAGTATACAGGGGCGGGAGACCCAGTACTTC. Translated: CASSIQGRETQYF.

The rearrangement links TRBV5-1 to TRBJ1-1; tentatively, D is TRBD1 (5 bases). Trimming removed 4 bases from V and 3 bases from J, with 16 bases in between. Germline CDR1 is SGHRS and CDR2 is YFSETQ. The CDR3 totals 15 residues. For the CDR3, the DNA is TGCGCCAGCAGCGGGGACGGATGGAGGGACACTGAAGCTTTCTTT. This sequence encodes CASSGDGWRDTEAFF.

CDR3 residues: CASSLGIAGDLETQYF. DNA of the CDR3: TGTGCCAGCAGCTTAGGGATAGCGGGAGATTTAGAGACCCAGTACTTC. V is TRBV7-8 and J is TRBJ2-5, with TRBD2 identical over 9 bases. V lost 1 base, J lost 4 bases, and 7 bases stayed unmatched. Germline V gene lookup returns CDR1 SGHVS and CDR2 FQNEAQ. CDR3 length: 16 residues.

This chain uses TRBV6-5 with TRBJ1-2, with D possibly TRBD1 on 6 matching bases. Germline CDR1 and CDR2: MNHEY and SVGAGI. Trimming cost V 6 bases and J 5 bases, with 10 bases left between them. This CDR3 is 12 amino acids long. Written as DNA, the CDR3 is TGTGCCAGCAGGGACAGACCATATGGCTACACCTTC. Amino acids: CASRDRPYGYTF.

The chain employs TRBV13 and TRBJ2-1, with 7 bases matching TRBD1. The CDR3 loop spans 12 amino acids. In germline, CDR1 is PRHDT, CDR2 FYEKMQ (reference sequence). V was clipped by 5 bases and J by 12 bases; unmatched bases: 7. CDR3 residues: CASSIDRARQFF. CDR3 DNA: TGTGCCAGCAGCATAGACAGGGCTCGGCAGTTCTTC.

In its sample, this clone was seen a few times. The chain joins TRBV2 to TRBJ2-5; D call uncertain. This CDR3 is 12 amino acids long. Trimming pared 7 bases from V and 5 bases from J, leaving 11 bases between. Germline loops: CDR1 SNHLY, CDR2 FYNNEI. The CDR3 region has the DNA TGTGCCAGCAAAGAAGTCGGGGAGACCCAGTACTTC. Protein product: CASKEVGETQYF.

This clone was seen just once. The chain is built from TRBV2 and TRBJ2-2, with 7 positions matching TRBD2. Germline CDR1 and CDR2: SNHLY and FYNNEI. Unmatched junction bases numbered 10, after V lost 11 bases and J lost 4 bases. The CDR3 covers 14 residues. The CDR3: CAGGGRGSTGELFF. The CDR3, as DNA: TGTGCCGGGGGAGGGCGGGGGAGCACCGGGGAGCTGTTTTTT.

V usage is TRBV6-1 and J usage is TRBJ1-2, with TRBD1 matching over 10 bases. Per germline, CDR1 MNHNS and CDR2 SASEGT. V was pared by 4 bases and J by 7 bases, with 12 bases of the junction left unmatched. The CDR3 runs 16 residues. In DNA form, the CDR3 reads TGTGCCAGCAGTGTCCCTCTTGACAGGGGGCGAAGTGGCTACACCTTC. Translation: CASSVPLDRGRSGYTF.

The chain combines TRBV28 with TRBJ2-3, with D possibly matching TRBD1 (5 bases). Trimming took 4 bases from V and 4 from J, leaving 15 bases between them. This CDR3 is built from 15 residues. Germline CDR1 and CDR2: MDHEN and SYDVKM. The CDR3 DNA sequence: TGTGCCAGCAGTTGGCAAAGGAAAGGGGCAGATACGCAGTATTTT. It translates to CASSWQRKGADTQYF.

The chain links TRBV7-8 to TRBJ2-7; no firm D call. Trimming pared 1 base from V and 4 bases from J, leaving 11 bases between. CDR1 and CDR2 (germline): SGHVS, FQNEAQ. The CDR3 consists of 14 residues. The CDR3 DNA reads as TGTGCCAGCAGCTTAGGGCCTAGTGTTTACGAGCAGTACTTC. Translating gives CASSLGPSVYEQYF.

The genes are TRBV7-2 and TRBJ2-5; the D is unclear. The V gene lost 6 bases and the J gene lost 2 bases, with 13 bases spanning the gap. This CDR3 spans 14 amino acids. Looked up from germline, CDR1 is SGHTA and CDR2 is FQGNSA. CDR3 DNA sequence: TGTGCCAGCAGTCTACGAGCGCCGCAAGAGACCCAGTACTTC. Its translation is CASSLRAPQETQYF.

This clone was seen a few times. This chain joins TRBV7-9 and TRBJ2-7; 8 bases are a match to TRBD2. Looked up from germline, CDR1 is SEHNR and CDR2 is FQNEAQ (reference sequence). There are 14 residues in the CDR3. The junction had 6 bases not matched to a gene; V was cut back by 3 bases and J by 5 bases. The CDR3 loop reads CASSLGLTSDEQYF. The CDR3 DNA reads as TGTGCCAGCAGCTTGGGGCTGACTAGCGACGAGCAGTACTTC.

This chain joins TRBV12-3 or TRBV12-4 and TRBJ2-7, with D possibly matching TRBD1 (6 bases). Trimming cost V 4 bases and J 3 bases, with 10 bases left between them. The CDR3 extends over 13 amino acids. The CDR3 spells CASSSGQLYEQYF. CDR3 nucleotides: TGTGCCAGCAGTTCAGGACAGCTCTACGAGCAGTACTTC.

The rearrangement links TRBV3-1 (or the pseudogene TRBV3-2) to TRBJ2-1, with 8 bases identical to TRBD2. Germline V lookup: CDR1 LGHDT, CDR2 YNNKEL (reference sequence). V was pared by 4 bases and J by 8 bases, with 10 bases of the junction left unmatched. The length of the CDR3 is 15 residues. Written as DNA, the CDR3 is TGTGCCAGCAGCCGTCTTGGGACTAGATTTGATGAGCAGTTCTTC. It is translated as CASSRLGTRFDEQFF.